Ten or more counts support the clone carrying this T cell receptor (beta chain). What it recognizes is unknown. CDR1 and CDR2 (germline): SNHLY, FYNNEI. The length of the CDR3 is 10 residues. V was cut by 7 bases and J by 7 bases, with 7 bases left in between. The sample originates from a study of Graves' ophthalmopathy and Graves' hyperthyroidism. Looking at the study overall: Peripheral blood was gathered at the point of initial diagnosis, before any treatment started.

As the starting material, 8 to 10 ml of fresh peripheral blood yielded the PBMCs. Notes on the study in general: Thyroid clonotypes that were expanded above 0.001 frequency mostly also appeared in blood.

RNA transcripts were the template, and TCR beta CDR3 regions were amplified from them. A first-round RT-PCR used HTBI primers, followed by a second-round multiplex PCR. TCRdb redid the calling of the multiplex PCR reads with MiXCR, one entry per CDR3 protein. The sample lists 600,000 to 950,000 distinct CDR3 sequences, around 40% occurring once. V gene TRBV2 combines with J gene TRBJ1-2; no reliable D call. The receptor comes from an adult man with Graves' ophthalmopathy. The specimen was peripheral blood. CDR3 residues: CASTGGGYTF. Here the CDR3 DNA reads TGTGCCAGCACGGGAGGTGGCTACACCTTC.